This is a list of T cell receptor beta chains from one sample in a study of OX40 agonist ivuxolimab in advanced cancers. TCRdb keeps only in-frame clones here, not all; method: immunoSEQ multiplex PCR. Among roughly 62,000 clones listed, about 84% were seen once. This sample comprised CD4+ or CD8+ T cells sorted from blood, obtained in a trial of the OX40 agonist ivuxolimab. The receptors shown here come from an adult with an advanced solid tumor such as melanoma, head and neck, liver or kidney cancer. CDR3s leave out the opening cysteine and the closing phenylalanine or tryptophan.

TRBJ1-5 14 TRBV5-8 ASRDGSHKVNQPQH
TRBJ2-7 13 TRBV7-2 ASSPGSRRGDEQY
TRBJ1-6 13 TRBV7-9 ASSLGVMSSSPLH
TRBJ2-7 13 TRBV9 ASSGLQGFGNEQY
TRBJ2-2 11 TRBV5-1 ASSFVGTGELF
TRBJ1-2 11 TRBV4-2 ASSLDRAYGYT
TRBJ1-6 13 TRBV6-5 ASSYSQGVGSPLH
TRBJ2-2 13 TRBV19 ASSIPARECRGAV
TRBJ2-3 11 TRBV6-1 ASSPYREDTQY
TRBJ1-4 14 TRBV11-2 ASSLIRGRTNEKLF
TRBJ2-7 12 TRBV5-6 ASSLYRLAHEQY
TRBJ2-5 12 TRBV7-6 ASSLGTNQETQY
TRBJ2-1 14 TRBV7-6 ASSLGQGLEGNEQF
TRBJ1-5 13 TRBV19 ASSLTGGVNQPQH
TRBJ2-2 10 TRBV10-3 AISESWGELF
TRBJ1-1 11 TRBV5-1 ASSLEQATQAF
TRBJ2-7 13 TRBV6-5 ASSRTGTGNRLQY
TRBJ2-3 9 TRBV20-1 SATKTDTQY
TRBJ1-6 15 TRBV30 AWSPQGPSSYNSPLH
TRBJ2-6 10 TRBV7-9 ASGTGANVLT
TRBJ1-1 11 TRBV29-1 SVSRGRVTEAF
TRBJ1-6 14 TRBV18 ASSQGQGRNNSPLH
TRBJ1-5 13 TRBV6-1 ASRPEPSSNQPQH
TRBJ2-2 15 TRBV28 ASSLVPMAGNTGELF
TRBJ2-5 13 TRBV15 ATSRDSTGVETQY
TRBJ2-6 11 TRBV2 AGATSGANVLT
TRBJ1-6 11 TRBV7-3 ASSLGVNSPLH
TRBJ2-3 12 TRBV9 ASSGTGGTDTQY
TRBJ1-6 14 TRBV7-9 ASSWAGPGDNSPLH
TRBJ2-7 13 TRBV19 ASSIVTSGSYEQY
TRBJ1-1 11 TRBV18 ASSKIENTEAF
TRBJ1-1 12 TRBV6-6 ASSLEGGNTEAF
TRBJ2-3 12 TRBV27 ASSPGQGIDTQY
TRBJ1-4 17 TRBV7-3 ASSPGQSWAPATNEKLF
TRBJ1-1 14 TRBV18 ASSPQLQGKNTEAF
TRBJ1-5 13 TRBV29-1 SLRGPKGANQPQH
TRBJ1-1 12 TRBV5-4 ASSPEGLGTEAF
TRBJ2-2 14 TRBV7-2 ASTYDPRGLFGELF
TRBJ2-1 13 TRBV28 ASSLAGGYPVEQF
TRBJ2-5 16 TRBV10-3 AISESRPGTGGTETQY
TRBJ1-4 10 TRBV11-2 ASSSPAGTGV
TRBJ1-2 14 TRBV9 ASSVGAGGRGYGYT
TRBJ2-7 12 TRBV5-6 ASSRDILSYEQY
TRBJ2-7 14 TRBV7-2 ASSLDGRGAAYEQY
TRBJ2-2 11 TRBV7-3 ASTEGGYGELF
TRBJ1-1 12 TRBV9 ASRAGTENTEAF
TRBJ1-5 14 TRBV5-8 ASSLDRQGVNQPQH
TRBJ1-2 13 TRBV6-5 ASSQTGTGKYGYT
TRBJ2-7 11 TRBV7-2 ASSVGRAYEQY
TRBJ1-4 11 TRBV7-2 ASSLDRFGKLF
TRBJ2-6 14 TRBV5-1 ASSPRGPAGANVLT
TRBJ2-7 13 TRBV11-3 ASSWTGGLSYEQY
TRBJ2-1 13 TRBV19 ASTYRGQSGNEQF
TRBJ1-6 11 TRBV5-4 ASSQGIRSPLH